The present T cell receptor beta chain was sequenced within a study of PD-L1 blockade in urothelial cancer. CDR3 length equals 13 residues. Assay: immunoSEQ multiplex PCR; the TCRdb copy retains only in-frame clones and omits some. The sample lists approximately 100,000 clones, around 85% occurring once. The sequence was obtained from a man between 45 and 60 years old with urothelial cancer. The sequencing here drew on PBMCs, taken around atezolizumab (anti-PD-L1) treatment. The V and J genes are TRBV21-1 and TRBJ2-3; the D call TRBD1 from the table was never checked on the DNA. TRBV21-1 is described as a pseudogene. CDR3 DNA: TGTGCCCCCCAGGGACAGGGGTTCCATACGCAGTATTTT. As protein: CAPQGQGFHTQYF.